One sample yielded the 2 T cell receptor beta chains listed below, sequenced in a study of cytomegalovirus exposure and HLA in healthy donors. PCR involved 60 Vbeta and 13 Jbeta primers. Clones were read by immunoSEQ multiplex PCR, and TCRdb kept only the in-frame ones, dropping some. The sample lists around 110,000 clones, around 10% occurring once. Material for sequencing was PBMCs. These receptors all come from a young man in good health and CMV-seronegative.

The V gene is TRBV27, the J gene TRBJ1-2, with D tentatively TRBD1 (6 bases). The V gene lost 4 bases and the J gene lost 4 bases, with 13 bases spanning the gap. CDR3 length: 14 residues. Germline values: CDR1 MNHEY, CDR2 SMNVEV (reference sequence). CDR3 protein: CASSSQGHLYGYTF. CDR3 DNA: TGTGCCAGCAGTTCTCAGGGACACCTCTATGGCTACACCTTC.

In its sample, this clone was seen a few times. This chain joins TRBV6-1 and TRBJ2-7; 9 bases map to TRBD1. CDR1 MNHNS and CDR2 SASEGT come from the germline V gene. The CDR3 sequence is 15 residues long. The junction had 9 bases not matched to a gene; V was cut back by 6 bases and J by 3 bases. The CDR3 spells CASSPGTGFIYEQYF. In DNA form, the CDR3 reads TGTGCCAGCAGCCCCGGGACAGGGTTCATCTACGAGCAGTACTTC.